A selection of T cell receptor beta chains follows, all from one sample in a study of shared clonotypes between healthy human individuals. Only in-frame clones appear in the TCRdb table, and some are missing; sequencing was by immunoSEQ multiplex PCR. Among about 590,000 clones listed, about 95% were seen once. The specimen sequenced was naive CD8+ T cells sorted from blood. The receptor set was obtained from a woman under 40 in good health. Each CDR3 is given with its conserved first and last residue. Fields, in order: V gene, clone size, J gene, D gene, CDR3 DNA, CDR3 protein. A D gene is named only where the DNA matches it firmly. Size is omitted from some rows. Given values are once, few, many or a class for expanded clones.

V: TRBV5-8; size: once; J: TRBJ2-1; D: TRBD2; DNA: TGTGCCAGCAGCTCGACCCTAGCGGGACCCCCATACAATGAGCAGTTCTTC; CDR3: CASSSTLAGPPYNEQFF
V: TRBV27; size: NA; J: TRBJ1-2; D: NA; DNA: TGTGCCAGCAGTCTTGGGGCAGGCTATGGCTACACCTTC; CDR3: CASSLGAGYGYTF
V: TRBV9; size: NA; J: TRBJ2-5; D: NA; DNA: TGTGCCAGCAGCGTAGAAGGGGTAGGGGAGACCCAGTACTTC; CDR3: CASSVEGVGETQYF
V: TRBV1; size: once; J: TRBJ2-5; D: NA; DNA: TGCACCAGCATCAGCGACCCATACCAAGAGACCCAGTACTTC; CDR3: CTSISDPYQETQYF
V: TRBV29-1; size: NA; J: TRBJ2-2; D: NA; DNA: TGCAGCTCAGAAACAGTGGCCGGGGAGCTGTTTTTT; CDR3: CSSETVAGELFF
V: TRBV28; size: NA; J: TRBJ1-5; D: TRBD1; DNA: TGTGCCAGCAGTCCGTCAGGGGGTGGGCAGCCCCAGCATTTT; CDR3: CASSPSGGGQPQHF
V: TRBV29-1; size: NA; J: TRBJ2-3; D: NA; DNA: TGCAGCGTTGAAGACGGGGGTACTTTTCGGGATACGCAGTATTTT; CDR3: CSVEDGGTFRDTQYF
V: TRBV13; size: NA; J: TRBJ2-7; D: NA; DNA: TGTGCCAGCAGCTACGGGGGATCCTACGAGCAGTACTTC; CDR3: CASSYGGSYEQYF
V: TRBV6-5; size: NA; J: TRBJ1-2; D: NA; DNA: TGTGCCAGCAGTTACTCTTCGACATTCGGCTACACCTTC; CDR3: CASSYSSTFGYTF
V: TRBV27; size: NA; J: TRBJ2-3; D: NA; DNA: TGTGCCAGCAGTTCGGTAGCGGGCACAGATACGCAGTATTTT; CDR3: CASSSVAGTDTQYF
V: TRBV5-1; size: NA; J: TRBJ2-1; D: NA; DNA: TGCGCCAGCAGCTCCCTCGGAAGGTACGATGAGCAGTTCTTC; CDR3: CASSSLGRYDEQFF
V: TRBV28; size: NA; J: TRBJ2-1; D: NA; DNA: TGTGCCAGCAGTCCCTCGGCCTGGGGCTACAATGAGCAGTTCTTC; CDR3: CASSPSAWGYNEQFF
V: TRBV15; size: NA; J: TRBJ2-7; D: TRBD1; DNA: TGTGCCACCACATGGGACAGGGGGTCGGGGGAGCAGTACTTC; CDR3: CATTWDRGSGEQYF
V: TRBV27; size: once; J: TRBJ2-3; D: TRBD2; DNA: TGTGCCAGCAGTTTTGGGACTAGCGGGAGTCGGGATACGCAGTATTTT; CDR3: CASSFGTSGSRDTQYF
V: TRBV4-1; size: NA; J: TRBJ1-2; D: TRBD1; DNA: TGCGCCAGCAGCCCGGACAGGACCAACTATGGCTACACCTTC; CDR3: CASSPDRTNYGYTF
V: TRBV10-3; size: NA; J: TRBJ2-7; D: TRBD1; DNA: TGTGCCAGCAGTGAACTGGGGACAGGACAATACGAGCAGTACTTC; CDR3: CASSELGTGQYEQYF
V: TRBV5-6; size: NA; J: TRBJ1-2; D: NA; DNA: TGTGCCAGCAGCGGCGGCAGGAGCTATGGCTACACCTTC; CDR3: CASSGGRSYGYTF
V: TRBV13; size: NA; J: TRBJ1-2; D: NA; DNA: TGTGCCAGCAGCTTACAGACCTCCGGGCCTTTTTATGGCTACACCTTC; CDR3: CASSLQTSGPFYGYTF
V: TRBV7-9; size: NA; J: TRBJ1-2; D: TRBD1; DNA: TGTGCCAGCAGCGAGACAGGGGCCTATGGCTACACCTTC; CDR3: CASSETGAYGYTF
V: TRBV13; size: NA; J: TRBJ2-1; D: TRBD2; DNA: TGTGCCAGCAGCTCCCCCGGGGGGAGATCCTACAATGAGCAGTTCTTC; CDR3: CASSSPGGRSYNEQFF
V: TRBV7-9; size: NA; J: TRBJ2-1; D: TRBD2; DNA: TGTGCCAGCAGCCAGGGACTAGCGGGAGTGCTTGAGCAGTTCTTC; CDR3: CASSQGLAGVLEQFF
V: TRBV19; size: NA; J: TRBJ1-2; D: NA; DNA: TGTGCCAGTAGTATGGGGACAAACTATGGCTACACCTTC; CDR3: CASSMGTNYGYTF
V: TRBV7-6; size: few; J: TRBJ2-7; D: TRBD1; DNA: TGTGCCAGCAGCGTGGGACAGTCAAATTTCTACGAGCAGTACTTC; CDR3: CASSVGQSNFYEQYF
V: TRBV7-9; size: NA; J: TRBJ2-2; D: TRBD2; DNA: TGTGCCAGCAGCTTAGGGGCTAGCGGAGGCCGTGGCACCGGGGAGCTGTTTTTT; CDR3: CASSLGASGGRGTGELFF
V: TRBV19; size: NA; J: TRBJ1-5; D: TRBD1; DNA: TGTGCCAGTACCCTGGTGGGGCAGGGGGATCAGCCCCAGCATTTT; CDR3: CASTLVGQGDQPQHF
V: TRBV28; size: NA; J: TRBJ2-7; D: TRBD2; DNA: TGTGCCAGCAGACGCGCGGGGGGCCACTACAGGGACGAGCAGTACTTC; CDR3: CASRRAGGHYRDEQYF
V: TRBV6-5; size: NA; J: TRBJ2-7; D: NA; DNA: TGTGCCAGCGGGTATAGTACCTACGAGCAGTACTTC; CDR3: CASGYSTYEQYF
V: TRBV19; size: NA; J: TRBJ2-3; D: NA; DNA: TGTGCCAGTAGAGGGACAGATACGCAGTATTTT; CDR3: CASRGTDTQYF
V: TRBV28; size: few; J: TRBJ1-5; D: NA; DNA: TGTGCCAGCAGTTTAAGTGGTCAGCCCCAGCATTTT; CDR3: CASSLSGQPQHF
V: TRBV27; size: NA; J: TRBJ2-7; D: NA; DNA: TGTGCCAGCAGTTTTGGCAGGACCTACGAGCAGTACTTC; CDR3: CASSFGRTYEQYF
V: TRBV7-9; size: NA; J: TRBJ1-1; D: TRBD1; DNA: TGTGCCAGCAGCTTAAAAGGGACAGGGGATGAAGCTTTCTTT; CDR3: CASSLKGTGDEAFF
V: TRBV2; size: once; J: TRBJ1-5; D: NA; DNA: TGTGCCAGCAGCCCGGGACACAGCAATCAGCCCCAGCATTTT; CDR3: CASSPGHSNQPQHF
V: TRBV27; size: NA; J: TRBJ1-2; D: NA; DNA: TGTGCCAGCAGTTCCCTAGGAGACTATGGCTACACCTTC; CDR3: CASSSLGDYGYTF
V: TRBV7-8; size: NA; J: TRBJ2-3; D: TRBD2; DNA: TGTGCCAGCAGCTACGAGCGGGAGTCCCAGTATTTT; CDR3: CASSYERESQYF
V: TRBV2; size: NA; J: TRBJ2-7; D: TRBD1; DNA: TGTGCCAGCAGTGAATGGGGACAGCAGTCCTACGAGCAGTACTTC; CDR3: CASSEWGQQSYEQYF
V: TRBV27; size: NA; J: TRBJ2-7; D: NA; DNA: TGTGCCAGCAGTTTAGGTACGGACTACGAGCAGTACTTC; CDR3: CASSLGTDYEQYF
V: TRBV2; size: NA; J: TRBJ2-2; D: TRBD1; DNA: TGTGCCAGCAGGAACCCCCCGGGACAGGGGGCCGGGGAGCTGTTTTTT; CDR3: CASRNPPGQGAGELFF
V: TRBV10-2; size: once; J: TRBJ2-7; D: NA; DNA: TGCGCCAGCAGTGATTACAGAGCCTACGAGCAGTACTTC; CDR3: CASSDYRAYEQYF
V: TRBV7-9; size: NA; J: TRBJ1-5; D: TRBD1; DNA: TGTGCCAGCAGCTCGAGCTGGACAGGGGGCAGAGATCAGCCCCAGCATTTT; CDR3: CASSSSWTGGRDQPQHF
V: TRBV28; size: NA; J: TRBJ2-2; D: NA; DNA: TGTGCCAGCAGCTCCCCACGACCAGGGGCATATGGCGGGGAGCTGTTTTTT; CDR3: CASSSPRPGAYGGELFF
V: TRBV5-8; size: NA; J: TRBJ2-7; D: NA; DNA: TGTGCCAGCAGCCCGTACGTCTACGAGCAGTACTTC; CDR3: CASSPYVYEQYF
V: TRBV7-8; size: NA; J: TRBJ2-5; D: NA; DNA: TGTGCCAGCAGCTTAGTTCGTTTTCCGGTCCAAGAGACCCAGTACTTC; CDR3: CASSLVRFPVQETQYF
V: TRBV7-9; size: NA; J: TRBJ2-2; D: TRBD1; DNA: TGTGCCAGCGGAAGACCGGGACAGACCACCCCGGGGGAGCTGTTTTTT; CDR3: CASGRPGQTTPGELFF
V: TRBV7-9; size: NA; J: TRBJ2-7; D: TRBD1; DNA: TGTGCCAGCAGCCCTCGGGGACAGGGCCCGTACGAGCAGTACTTC; CDR3: CASSPRGQGPYEQYF
V: TRBV28; size: NA; J: TRBJ2-7; D: NA; DNA: TGTGCCAGCAGTTTACGGGATGGGGGGTTGGTAGGACTACACGAGCAGTACTTC; CDR3: CASSLRDGGLVGLHEQYF
V: TRBV4-1; size: few; J: TRBJ2-7; D: NA; DNA: TGCGCCAGCAGCCAAACACCCGGGACCTCCCACGAGCAGTACTTC; CDR3: CASSQTPGTSHEQYF
V: TRBV29-1; size: NA; J: TRBJ2-1; D: NA; DNA: TGCAGCGTTGAAGGACAAACCCTTTACAATGAGCAGTTCTTC; CDR3: CSVEGQTLYNEQFF
V: TRBV7-8; size: NA; J: TRBJ2-1; D: NA; DNA: TGTGCCAGCAGCTTATCACTAGAGACCTACAATGAGCAGTTCTTC; CDR3: CASSLSLETYNEQFF
V: TRBV28; size: NA; J: TRBJ2-7; D: NA; DNA: TGTGCCAGCAGTTATACAGGGACCGAGCAGTACTTC; CDR3: CASSYTGTEQYF
V: TRBV4-1; size: NA; J: TRBJ1-6; D: NA; DNA: TGCGCCAGCACCCAAGGCCCGACGGCCAATTCACCCCTCCACTTT; CDR3: CASTQGPTANSPLHF
V: TRBV7-3; size: once; J: TRBJ1-1; D: NA; DNA: TGTGCCAGCAGCTTGCTCAGCAACACTGAAGCTTTCTTT; CDR3: CASSLLSNTEAFF
V: TRBV5-4; size: NA; J: TRBJ1-2; D: TRBD1; DNA: TGTGCCAGCAGCTTGGGGGGGGACAGGGGATTCTATGGCTACACCTTC; CDR3: CASSLGGDRGFYGYTF
V: TRBV27; size: NA; J: TRBJ1-5; D: NA; DNA: TGTGCCAGCAGTTTATCGTATGGGGCACCTCAGCCCCAGCATTTT; CDR3: CASSLSYGAPQPQHF
V: TRBV4-2; size: once; J: TRBJ2-7; D: NA; DNA: TGTGCCAGCAGCCAAGAGCGGGCCCAGGTCTACGAGCAGTACTTC; CDR3: CASSQERAQVYEQYF
V: TRBV19; size: few; J: TRBJ2-5; D: NA; DNA: TGTGCCAGTAGTCGAATGTTGGGAGAGGGAGAGACCCAGTACTTC; CDR3: CASSRMLGEGETQYF
V: TRBV2; size: NA; J: TRBJ2-7; D: NA; DNA: TGTGCCACCAACTGGGGGACGGCAAGCTCCTACGAGCAGTACTTC; CDR3: CATNWGTASSYEQYF
V: TRBV28; size: NA; J: TRBJ1-1; D: NA; DNA: TGTGCCAGCAGTTTTGTCAGGCCGAACACTGAAGCTTTCTTT; CDR3: CASSFVRPNTEAFF
V: TRBV12-5; size: NA; J: TRBJ1-1; D: NA; DNA: TGTGCTAGTGGTTTTTTCGGGAGGAACACTGAAGCTTTCTTT; CDR3: CASGFFGRNTEAFF
V: TRBV4-1; size: once; J: TRBJ2-5; D: TRBD2; DNA: TGCGCCAGCAGCCAGCGAGCGGGACTGGGAGAGACCCAGTACTTC; CDR3: CASSQRAGLGETQYF
V: TRBV28; size: NA; J: TRBJ1-5; D: NA; DNA: TGTGCCAGCAGTTTATTCCAGATTCTTAGCAATCAGCCCCAGCATTTT; CDR3: CASSLFQILSNQPQHF